Shown below are 12 T cell receptor beta chains from a single sample sequenced in a study of cytomegalovirus exposure and HLA in healthy donors. In the PCR, 60 Vbeta and 13 Jbeta primers were used. The protocol was immunoSEQ multiplex PCR, while the TCRdb copy is restricted to in-frame clones and leaves out a portion. The sample comprises 90,000 to 110,000 clones, roughly 80% of which are singletons, and 6% to 8% rests with the top ten. Sample: PBMCs. These receptors originate from a man younger than 40 in good health and CMV-seropositive.

The rearrangement links TRBV5-1 to TRBJ1-5; D possibly corresponds to TRBD1 (5 bases). Trimming left V 0 bases short and J 6 bases short, with 10 bases between. In germline, CDR1 is SGHRS, CDR2 YFSETQ. The CDR3 is 14 residues long. The CDR3 is CASSLEGGVQPQHF. The CDR3 DNA reads as TGCGCCAGCAGCTTGGAGGGAGGGGTTCAGCCCCAGCATTTT.

V is TRBV5-1 and J is TRBJ2-3; TRBD1 might be the D (6 bases). Germline V gene data show CDR1 as SGHRS and CDR2 as YFSETQ. This CDR3 is 13 amino acids long. Trimming stripped 4 bases from V and 7 bases from J, with 13 bases between. CDR3 in DNA: TGCGCCAGCAGCCCCAGGACAGCGAATACGCAGTATTTT. This translates into CASSPRTANTQYF.

The gene calls are TRBV5-1 and TRBJ2-5, with 8 bases identical to TRBD1. V gave up 5 bases and J gave up 4 bases; unmatched junction bases: 4. This CDR3 spans 13 amino acids. Germline-derived CDR1 and CDR2 are SGHRS and YFSETQ. CDR3 DNA sequence: TGCGCCAGCAGTAAAACAGGGGGAGAGACCCAGTACTTC. Amino acids: CASSKTGGETQYF. Combining the CDR3 with reference TRBV5-1 and TRBJ2-5 gives the whole variable domain KAGVTQTPRYLIKTRGQQVTLSCSPISGHRSVSWYQQTPGQGLQFLFEYFSETQRNKGNFPGRFSGRQFSNSRSEMNVSTLELGDSALYLCASSKTGGETQYFGPGTRLLVL.

The chain couples TRBV7-2 to TRBJ2-5, with D possibly TRBD2 on 6 matching bases. CDR1 SGHTA and CDR2 FQGNSA come from the germline V gene. V lost 3 bases and J lost 2, with 13 bases in between. The CDR3 runs 15 residues. CDR3 protein: CASSFGSGAQETQYF. DNA of the CDR3: TGTGCCAGCAGCTTCGGTAGCGGAGCTCAAGAGACCCAGTACTTC.

The chain joins TRBV5-1 to TRBJ1-6; no definite D call. Per germline, CDR1 SGHRS and CDR2 YFSETQ. Deletions cut 2 bases from V and 5 bases from J, with 14 bases between. The CDR3 covers 16 residues. In nucleotides, the CDR3 is TGCGCCAGCAGCTTCCTCCCAGGCGGGGATAATTCACCCCTCCACTTT. This codes for CASSFLPGGDNSPLHF.

This chain joins TRBV28 and TRBJ1-4; D is possibly TRBD1 (5 bases). The CDR3 totals 13 residues. Germline V lookup: CDR1 MDHEN, CDR2 SYDVKM. The ends were cut back, 6 bases at V and 8 bases at J, with 13 bases in the middle. This chain's CDR3 is CASSDSLGEKLFF. In DNA form, the CDR3 reads TGTGCCAGCAGCGACAGCCTAGGAGAAAAACTGTTTTTT.

This sequence joins TRBV30 and TRBJ2-2; no reliable D call. Germline V lookup: CDR1 GTSNPN, CDR2 SVGIG (reference sequence). CDR3 length equals 11 residues. Trimming shortened V by 4 bases and J by 6 bases, and 6 bases separated the two germline ends. The CDR3 DNA sequence: TGTGCCTGGACTTCAGCCGGGGAGCTGTTTTTT. Translating gives CAWTSAGELFF.

V is TRBV5-4 and J is TRBJ2-1; 12 bases map to TRBD1. This CDR3 is built from 15 residues. V gave up 4 bases and J gave up 8 bases; unmatched junction bases: 7. CDR1 is SGHNT, CDR2 YYREEE, per germline (reference sequence). The CDR3 nucleotides are TGTGCCAGCAGCGGCCGGGACAGGGGGCTTCATGAGCAGTTCTTC. The encoded protein is CASSGRDRGLHEQFF. Based on the CDR3 plus reference TRBV5-4 and TRBJ2-1, the full variable domain is ETGVTQSPTHLIKTRGQQVTLRCSSQSGHNTVSWYQQALGQGPQFIFQYYREEENGRGNFPPRFSGLQFPNYSSELNVNALELDDSALYLCASSGRDRGLHEQFFGPGTRLTVL.

This clone showed up just a few times. The chain employs TRBV4-1 and TRBJ2-6, with a weak D call TRBD2 (6 bases). V lost 8 bases and J lost 1, with 12 bases in between. The CDR3 consists of 15 residues. CDR1 and CDR2 (germline): MGHRA, YSYEKL. In DNA form, the CDR3 reads TGCGCCAGCGGCACGGGGGTGTCTGGGGCCAACGTCCTGACTTTC. Translation gives CASGTGVSGANVLTF.

The chain employs TRBV18 and TRBJ1-1, with no clear D. The germline V gene encodes CDR1 KGHSH and CDR2 LQKENI. Deletions cut 2 bases from V and 6 bases from J, with 16 bases between. The CDR3 runs to 15 residues. Here the CDR3 DNA reads TGTGCCAGCTCACCAGGAAGTTCTGGGAGAGCTGAAGCTTTCTTT. Encoded protein: CASSPGSSGRAEAFF.

The CDR3 coding sequence is TGCGCCAGCAGCCGGGGGGCGCCGGATCAGCCCCAGCATTTT. The encoded protein is CASSRGAPDQPQHF. This rearrangement joins TRBV5-1 to TRBJ1-5, with a possible D match to TRBD1 (6 bases). Trimming stripped 4 bases from V and 5 bases from J, with 13 bases between. The CDR3 runs 14 residues. Per the germline V gene, CDR1 is SGHRS and CDR2 is YFSETQ.

The chain employs TRBV6-6 and TRBJ2-5; TRBD1 matches at 10 bases. The CDR3 sequence is 15 residues long. The trim removed 5 bases at V and 2 bases at J, leaving 5 bases unmatched. In germline, CDR1 is MNHNY, CDR2 SVGAGI (reference sequence). CDR3 nucleotides: TGTGCCAGCAGTCCGGACAGGGGGAATCAAGAGACCCAGTACTTC. Protein product: CASSPDRGNQETQYF.